The sample holds a few counts of the clone carrying this T cell receptor (beta chain). Its antigen is still unknown. These data belong to a study of identical twins. Germline assignment: CDR1 MGHRA and CDR2 YSYEKL. The CDR3 is 17 amino acids. Trimming at V came to 5 bases and at J to 13 bases, leaving 16 bases not matched to a gene. Notes on the study in general: Abundant cord blood beta clonotypes carried fewer insertions; memory repertoires showed none. Without tracking the same donors, conclusions rested on cross-sectional statistical analysis. Among out-of-frame alpha sequences shared by twins, low generation probability occurred in excess.

Template switching created a universal primer site, and the cDNA included unique molecular identifiers. TCRdb fed the 5' RACE reads into MiXCR, producing one record per CDR3 protein. The table lists some 590,000 distinct CDR3 sequences, 9.6% of them singletons. These records were also assigned to another study, of yellow fever vaccine responses in identical twins.

Sequencing was carried out using PBMCs. The chain is built from TRBV4-1 and TRBJ2-2, with 13 nucleotides matching TRBD2. This TCR came from a woman between 18 and 30 years old in good health. This CDR3 is CASSKGLAGDLTGGLFF. The CDR3 nucleotides are TGCGCCAGCAGCAAAGGACTAGCGGGAGACTTAACCGGAGGGCTGTTTTTT.